These 26 T cell receptor beta chains came from one sample sequenced in a study of identical twins (TCRdb year 2016). Libraries were constructed by 5' RACE. Instrument used: Illumina HiSeq 2000. The raw public data were reprocessed by TCRdb itself: fastp quality trimming at Q25, MiXCR clonotype calling, in-frame beta chains only. Rows matching on CDR3 protein sequence are summarized as one entry with the most common DNA and genes. A total of 750,000 to 950,000 distinct CDR3 sequences appear in this sample, about 12% of them only once. The top ten hold around 1.5% of the sample. These data were also reused for a study on yellow fever vaccine responses in identical twins.

The sample consisted of PBMCs. These receptors all come from a young woman in good health.

This chain links TRBV12-3 or TRBV12-4 with TRBJ1-6; 7 positions agree with TRBD1. The CDR3 is 15 residues long. The V and J ends lost 7 bases and 10 bases, in that order; junction bases with no gene match: 13. CDR3 protein: CASTKTGTGGSPLHF. The CDR3 region has the DNA TGTGCCAGCACCAAGACAGGGACGGGCGGGTCACCCCTCCACTTT.

This clonotype was seen a handful of times. The chain carries TRBV9 and TRBJ2-7; D ambiguous. Germline V gene data show CDR1 as SGDLS and CDR2 as YYNGEE. The CDR3 totals 19 residues. The V end lost 4 bases, the J end lost 0 bases, and 26 bases lay between the germline ends. The CDR3 DNA is TGTGCCAGCAGCCAGACGTCAGGCTACCACGGAGTAGCCTCCTACGAGCAGTACTTC. Protein: CASSQTSGYHGVASYEQYF.

This clonotype came up a few times. The chain uses TRBV24-1 and TRBJ2-1, with D possibly matching TRBD2 (5 bases). The V gene lost 0 bases and the J gene lost 9 bases, with 8 bases spanning the gap. The CDR3 has 13 residues. CDR1 and CDR2 (germline): KGHDR, SFDVKD. CDR3 loop: CATSDLRRGEQFF. The CDR3 nucleotides are TGTGCCACCAGTGATTTGAGACGGGGTGAGCAGTTCTTC.

The gene calls are TRBV2 and TRBJ2-1; D gene uncertain. This CDR3 has 13 amino acids. Germline CDR1 SNHLY, CDR2 FYNNEI. Trimming removed 4 bases at V and 6 bases at J, with 10 bases between. CDR3 loop: CASSAQDPNEQFF. As DNA, the CDR3 is TGTGCCAGCAGTGCTCAGGATCCCAATGAGCAGTTCTTC.

The chain combines TRBV18 with TRBJ2-1; 11 nucleotides agree with TRBD2. Losses at the gene ends were 3 bases for V and 7 bases for J; bases not matched to a gene: 17. The length of the CDR3 is 19 residues. Per the germline V gene, CDR1 is KGHSH and CDR2 is LQKENI. The CDR3 reads CASSPQRPLAGGPRNEQFF. DNA for the CDR3: TGTGCCAGCTCACCCCAACGTCCTTTAGCGGGAGGGCCTCGGAATGAGCAGTTCTTC.

Ten or more counts support this clonotype. The chain employs TRBV4-1 and TRBJ2-7; no firm D call. With 1 base removed from V and 0 bases from J, the gap between germline ends came to 19 bases. Germline CDR1 MGHRA, CDR2 YSYEKL. This CDR3 is 18 amino acids long. The CDR3, as DNA: TGCGCCAGCAGCCAAGCCTCCGGTTTTGTGTTGGCCTCCTACGAGCAGTACTTC. Translated, it gives CASSQASGFVLASYEQYF.

The rearrangement joins TRBV9 to TRBJ2-7; no firm D call. V lost 0 bases and J 4 bases, leaving 14 bases between the germline ends. Germline CDR1 and CDR2: SGDLS and YYNGEE. CDR3 length: 15 amino acids. CDR3 sequence: CASSVGGWGTYEQYF. The CDR3 DNA is TGTGCCAGCAGCGTAGGCGGATGGGGAACTTACGAGCAGTACTTC.

This clonotype has a handful of counts. J is TRBJ1-1 and V is TRBV7-8; D is uncertain. CDR1 and CDR2 from the germline V gene are SGHVS and FQNEAQ. V lost 1 base to trimming and J lost 1 base, with 13 bases between them. This CDR3 spans 16 amino acids. CDR3 DNA sequence: TGTGCCAGCAGCTTAGGGAATCCCACTGGGAACACTGAAGCTTTCTTT. It specifies CASSLGNPTGNTEAFF.

As to this clonotype: This may stem from a read error, because a much larger clone lies one nucleotide away. Lacking the conserved final phenylalanine or tryptophan, this CDR3 likely reflects a read error. V is TRBV24-1 and J is TRBJ2-1; TRBD1 agrees at 8 bases. V was clipped by 4 bases and J by 0 bases; unmatched bases: 4. This CDR3 contains 16 residues. Germline CDR1 and CDR2: KGHDR and SFDVKD. In DNA form, the CDR3 reads TGTGCCACCAGTGACCGGACAGGGAACTCCTACAATGAGCAGTTCCTC. Translation gives CATSDRTGNSYNEQFL.

This clonotype was counted many times. The genes are TRBV5-1 and TRBJ2-2; TRBD2 matches at 9 bases. The CDR3 is 16 amino acids. Germline lookup yields CDR1 SGHRS and CDR2 YFSETQ. The J segment lost 5 bases and the V segment lost 4 bases, leaving 9 bases of the junction unmatched. This CDR3 is CASSLGTSRNTGELFF. CDR3 DNA sequence: TGCGCCAGCAGCCTGGGGACTAGCAGAAATACCGGGGAGCTGTTTTTT.

This clonotype was counted between two and nine times. This chain uses TRBV20-1 with TRBJ2-1; 7 bases fit TRBD2. Germline V lookup: CDR1 DFQATT, CDR2 SNEGSKA (reference sequence). V was clipped by 2 bases and J by 6 bases; unmatched bases: 4. The CDR3 is 13 amino acids. CDR3 amino acids: CSARISGSNEQFF. Here the CDR3 DNA reads TGCAGTGCTAGAATTAGCGGGTCCAATGAGCAGTTCTTC.

This chain connects TRBV14 to TRBJ2-7, with D possibly matching TRBD2 (7 bases). Trimming pared 1 base from V and 3 bases from J, leaving 19 bases between. Looked up from germline, CDR1 is SGHDN and CDR2 is FVKESK. CDR3 length: 17 amino acids. The CDR3 bases are TGTGCCAGCAGCCAAGCCCGAGGGCAGGGGAGGGACTACGAGCAGTACTTC. Amino acids: CASSQARGQGRDYEQYF.

This clonotype was detected a few times. The genes are TRBV4-1 and TRBJ2-3; TRBD2 might be the D (5 bases). CDR1 MGHRA and CDR2 YSYEKL come from the germline V gene. The CDR3 has 16 amino acids. Trimming pared 4 bases from V and 0 bases from J, leaving 14 bases between. The chain's CDR3 is CASSPSGSASTDTQYF. CDR3 DNA sequence: TGCGCCAGCAGCCCCTCGGGATCGGCGAGCACAGATACGCAGTATTTT.

This clonotype was recorded a few times. This sequence joins TRBV4-1 and TRBJ2-3; 7 bases map to TRBD2. The V and J ends lost 0 bases and 13 bases, in that order; junction bases with no gene match: 13. The CDR3 is made up of 15 amino acids. Looked up from germline, CDR1 is MGHRA and CDR2 is YSYEKL. CDR3 nucleotide sequence: TGCGCCAGCAGCCAAGATCTGGGGGGGGACCGGGTCAAGTATTTT. This sequence encodes CASSQDLGGDRVKYF.

The chain has TRBV20-1 and TRBJ1-5, with TRBD1 matching 8 bases. V lost 3 bases and J lost 5; bases outside the gene matches: 21. This CDR3 contains 19 residues. Germline loops: CDR1 DFQATT, CDR2 SNEGSKA (reference sequence). CDR3 in amino acids: CSASPTGTGMPYSDQPQHF. In DNA, the CDR3 is TGCAGTGCTAGTCCTACCGGGACAGGTATGCCGTATTCAGATCAGCCCCAGCATTTT.

A few counts support this clonotype. The chain is built from TRBV5-1 and TRBJ2-1, with TRBD2 matching 14 bases. V gave up 4 bases and J gave up 3 bases; unmatched junction bases: 6. CDR1 and CDR2 (germline): SGHRS, YFSETQ. The CDR3 contains 17 residues. The CDR3 DNA is TGCGCCAGCAGCCCGGGACTAGCGGGGGCTTTCTACAATGAGCAGTTCTTC. Translated: CASSPGLAGAFYNEQFF.

This clonotype was detected only a few times. V is TRBV15 and J is TRBJ2-1; perhaps D is TRBD1 or TRBD2 (5 bases each). This CDR3 has 17 amino acids. Trimming removed 1 base at V and 5 bases at J, with 18 bases between. CDR1 is LNHNV, CDR2 YYDKDF, per germline (reference sequence). CDR3 nucleotides: TGTGCCACCAGCAGAGCCCCTGGGGAGAGGGGACACAATGAGCAGTTCTTC. Protein sequence: CATSRAPGERGHNEQFF. Full variable domain (remainder filled in from reference TRBV15 and TRBJ2-1): DAMVIQNPRYQVTQFGKPVTLSCSQTLNHNVMYWYQQKSSQAPKLLFHYYDKDFNNEADTPDNFQSRRPNTSFCFLDIRSPGLGDTAMYLCATSRAPGERGHNEQFFGPGTRLTVL.

This clonotype was seen a few times. The rearrangement links TRBV6-1 to TRBJ2-7; tentative D call: TRBD1 (6 bases). The CDR3 runs 15 residues. The germline V and J ends were trimmed by 6 bases and 2 bases, with 17 bases remaining between them. CDR1 is MNHNS, CDR2 SASEGT, per germline. CDR3 bases: TGTGCCAGCAGACCGAGGGGGAATTACGCCTACGAGCAGTACTTC. Its translation: CASRPRGNYAYEQYF.

This clonotype turned up a few times. The V gene is TRBV25-1, the J gene TRBJ2-1; D perhaps matches TRBD2 (6 bases). This CDR3 comprises 13 residues. The germline CDR1 and CDR2 sequences are MGHDK and SYGVNS. V was shortened by 3 bases and J by 15 bases, with 18 bases between the two germline ends. The CDR3, as DNA: TGTGCCAGCAGTGATAACCCGGGGGAGTTGGCGTTCTTC. As protein: CASSDNPGELAFF.

The chain uses TRBV9 and TRBJ2-5, with D perhaps TRBD2 (5 bases). The V end lost 2 bases, the J end lost 1 base, and 15 bases lay between the germline ends. CDR3 length: 16 residues. Germline V lookup: CDR1 SGDLS, CDR2 YYNGEE. The CDR3 protein is CASSVRGGYGQETQYF. The CDR3 DNA sequence: TGTGCCAGCAGCGTTCGAGGAGGCTACGGCCAAGAGACCCAGTACTTC. The entire variable domain, with the rest obtained from reference TRBV9 and TRBJ2-5, is as follows: DSGVTQTPKHLITATGQRVTLRCSPRSGDLSVYWYQQSLDQGLQFLIQYYNGEERAKGNILERFSAQQFPDLHSELNLSSLELGDSALYFCASSVRGGYGQETQYFGPGTRLLVL.

The chain employs TRBV6-1 and TRBJ2-7; D may be TRBD1 (6 bases). Germline values: CDR1 MNHNS, CDR2 SASEGT. Trimming took 7 bases from V and 4 from J, leaving 20 bases between them. This CDR3 comprises 15 residues. As DNA, the CDR3 is TGTGCCAGCACAACTTCACAGGGATCCCCGTACGAGCAGTACTTC. Protein sequence: CASTTSQGSPYEQYF.

A single count supports this clonotype. Mismatch with germline at one junction end may stem from a read error. The gene calls are TRBV16 and TRBJ2-1; TRBD2 agrees at 11 bases. The CDR3 is 18 residues long. Germline assignment: CDR1 KGHSY and CDR2 FQNENV. This chain's CDR3 is CASCQGALAGVSYNEQFF. The CDR3 region has the DNA TGTGCCAGCTGCCAAGGGGCACTAGCGGGAGTCTCCTACAATGAGCAGTTCTTC.

The chain is built from TRBV5-1 and TRBJ2-1; no reliable D call. The CDR3 consists of 15 residues. Germline V gene lookup returns CDR1 SGHRS and CDR2 YFSETQ. Trimming pared 9 bases from V and 6 bases from J, leaving 22 bases between. In DNA form, the CDR3 reads TGCGCCACCTCTCCCACAGACGCAGTTGGCAATGAGCAGTTCTTC. This gives the protein CATSPTDAVGNEQFF.

Of note for this clonotype: The conserved phenylalanine or tryptophan is not found at the CDR3 terminus, so this likely reflects a read error. The chain carries TRBV10-3 and TRBJ2-7; a possible D gene is TRBD1 (5 bases). The germline V and J ends were trimmed by 5 bases and 2 bases, with 7 bases remaining between them. The CDR3 consists of 12 residues. Germline-derived CDR1 and CDR2 are ENHRY and SYGVKD. CDR3 sequence: CAISSGPYEQYL. CDR3 coding DNA: TGTGCCATCAGTTCAGGGCCCTACGAGCAGTACCTC.

This clonotype was observed a handful of times. J is TRBJ2-3 and V is TRBV6-2 or TRBV6-3; TRBD2 agrees at 7 bases. After removal of 2 bases from V and 10 bases from J, the junction contained 9 bases not matched to a gene. There are 14 residues in the CDR3. Germline loops: CDR1 MNHEY, CDR2 SVGEGT. CDR3 coding DNA: TGTGCCAGCAGTTACGAGCCGGGAGGAACATCGCAGTATTTT. The encoded protein is CASSYEPGGTSQYF.

The V gene is TRBV6-2 or TRBV6-3, the J gene TRBJ2-1, with 10 positions matching TRBD1. Germline trimming cut 4 bases from V and 8 bases from J; bases unmatched to any gene: 8. The CDR3 contains 15 residues. Germline V gene sequence: CDR1 MNHEY, CDR2 SVGEGT. CDR3 amino acids: CASSLAGTGVHEQFF. The CDR3 DNA reads TGTGCCAGCAGTTTAGCCGGGACAGGGGTCCATGAGCAGTTCTTC.